The 20 T cell receptor beta chains presented below share a single source sample, sequenced in a study of T cell responses to AZD1222 COVID-19 vaccine. Sequencing used immunoSEQ multiplex PCR; TCRdb keeps in-frame clones, though not all of them. In the table there are roughly 150,000 clones, 88% of which are singletons. The sample consisted of peripheral blood, taken on day 0 of AZD1222 vaccination. Receptor source: an adult in good health.

CDR3 DNA sequence: TGTGCCACCAGCAGAGTCAAATCGCACGCGGGAGCCACAGATACGCAGTATTTT. Translating gives CATSRVKSHAGATDTQYF. The genes are TRBV15 and TRBJ2-3, with TRBD2 matching 7 bases. After removal of 1 base from V and 2 bases from J, the junction contained 12 bases not matched to a gene. The CDR3 has 18 amino acids. Germline V CDR1 and CDR2: LNHNV, YYDKDF (reference sequence).

This clone was detected only once. The chain recombines TRBV27 with TRBJ1-2; tentative D call: TRBD1 (5 bases). CDR1 and CDR2 (germline): MNHEY, SMNVEV (reference sequence). Trimming left V 2 bases short and J 4 bases short, with 17 bases between. This CDR3 contains 16 residues. The CDR3 nucleotides are TGTGCCAGCAGTTTAGGCGGAGTTGGACAATTCTATGGCTACACCTTC. Translated: CASSLGGVGQFYGYTF.

V gene TRBV29-1 combines with J gene TRBJ1-3, with a possible D match to TRBD1 (5 bases). V lost 1 base to trimming and J lost 7 bases, with 11 bases between them. The germline V gene encodes CDR1 SQVTM and CDR2 ANQGSEA. The CDR3 is made up of 13 amino acids. The CDR3 sequence is CSVEVGAGNTIYF. CDR3 nucleotides: TGCAGCGTTGAAGTGGGCGCAGGGAACACCATATATTTT.

This clone was observed a single time. V gene TRBV3-1 (or the pseudogene TRBV3-2) combines with J gene TRBJ1-1; D unresolved. Deletions cut 0 bases from V and 2 bases from J, with 10 bases between. The CDR3 extends over 15 amino acids. Germline assignment: CDR1 LGHDT and CDR2 YNNKEL (reference sequence). CDR3 sequence (DNA): TGTGCCAGCAGCCAAGATGGGAGCTCCAACACTGAAGCTTTCTTT. Translation gives CASSQDGSSNTEAFF.

This sequence joins TRBV24-1 and TRBJ2-1; D perhaps matches TRBD1 (6 bases). The V gene's germline CDR1 is KGHDR and CDR2 SFDVKD. Trimming removed 2 bases at V and 9 bases at J, with 19 bases between. This CDR3 is built from 16 residues. The CDR3 spells CATSDSRQAGMGEQFF. The CDR3 DNA follows: TGTGCCACCAGTGATTCCCGACAGGCAGGGATGGGTGAGCAGTTCTTC.

The gene calls are TRBV7-9 and TRBJ1-3, with 8 bases identical to TRBD1. CDR1 is SEHNR, CDR2 FQNEAQ, per germline (reference sequence). The J segment lost 4 bases and the V segment lost 5 bases, leaving 4 bases of the junction unmatched. CDR3 size: 14 residues. CDR3 in amino acids: CASSTDRGGNTIYF. Here the CDR3 DNA reads TGTGCCAGCAGCACCGACAGGGGAGGAAACACCATATATTTT.

The rearrangement uses TRBV9 and TRBJ1-3, with a tentative D call TRBD1 (5 bases). Between the trimmed V and J ends, which lost 4 bases and 8 bases, there was a span of 22 bases. Per germline, CDR1 SGDLS and CDR2 YYNGEE. The CDR3 runs 16 residues. Written as DNA, the CDR3 is TGTGCCAGCAGCTCCTACCCCGGGACCCTGGGGGACACCATATATTTT. Encoded protein: CASSSYPGTLGDTIYF.

The chain has TRBV14 and TRBJ1-1; possibly TRBD1 for D (6 bases). Per germline, CDR1 SGHDN and CDR2 FVKESK. The CDR3 covers 13 residues. V lost 4 bases, J lost 5 bases, and 11 bases lay in between. The CDR3 loop reads CASSLSRGTEAFF. The DNA for the CDR3 is TGTGCCAGCAGCCTTAGCAGGGGTACTGAAGCTTTCTTT.

The rearrangement joins TRBV6-5 to TRBJ2-2, with a tentative D call TRBD2 (6 bases). The CDR3 runs to 15 residues. Germline V gives CDR1 MNHEY, CDR2 SVGAGI. Trimming pared 4 bases from V and 0 bases from J, leaving 9 bases between. This chain's CDR3 is CASSFGGTNTGELFF. CDR3 coding DNA: TGTGCCAGCAGTTTTGGGGGGACGAACACCGGGGAGCTGTTTTTT.

Comments on this clone: Distinct nucleotide sequences in the sample also encode this CDR3. The chain recombines TRBV29-1 with TRBJ1-1; D ambiguous. V was trimmed by 3 bases and J by 1 base, leaving 6 bases between them. This CDR3 comprises 12 residues. Germline-derived CDR1 and CDR2 are SQVTM and ANQGSEA. The CDR3 sequence: CSVEGRNTEAFF. CDR3 DNA sequence: TGCAGCGTTGAGGGTCGGAACACTGAAGCTTTCTTT.

The chain uses TRBV9 and TRBJ1-4; 9 nucleotides align to TRBD1. The trim removed 4 bases at V and 7 bases at J, leaving 14 bases unmatched. Germline V gene sequence: CDR1 SGDLS, CDR2 YYNGEE. The CDR3 spans 17 residues. CDR3: CASSSGTGSRRFEKLFF. In DNA, the CDR3 is TGTGCCAGCAGCTCGGGGACAGGGAGTCGAAGGTTTGAAAAACTGTTTTTT.

The chain uses TRBV29-1 and TRBJ1-1, with D possibly TRBD1 on 5 matching bases. V was pared by 3 bases and J by 5 bases, with 10 bases between. The germline V gene encodes CDR1 SQVTM and CDR2 ANQGSEA. This CDR3 spans 12 amino acids. The CDR3 loop is CSVESGITEAFF. DNA of the CDR3: TGCAGCGTTGAGTCAGGGATAACTGAAGCTTTCTTT.

CDR3 nucleotide sequence: TGTGCCAGCAGCTTCGCAGGACAGGGTTGGTCAGAGACCCAGTACTTC. It is translated as CASSFAGQGWSETQYF. The chain combines TRBV7-2 with TRBJ2-5; 8 bases are a match to TRBD1. The CDR3 totals 16 residues. The germline V gene has CDR1 SGHTA and CDR2 FQGNSA. V trimming: 3 bases; J trimming: 4 bases; junction bases outside the gene matches: 10.

The rearrangement links TRBV19 to TRBJ1-1, with 11 bases that match TRBD1. Per germline, CDR1 LNHDA and CDR2 SQIVND (reference sequence). The J segment lost 5 bases and the V segment lost 9 bases, leaving 11 bases of the junction unmatched. CDR3 size: 15 residues. The chain's CDR3 is CARWGTGDRGTEAFF. The DNA of the CDR3 is TGTGCCAGATGGGGGACAGGGGACAGGGGGACTGAAGCTTTCTTT.

The V and J genes are TRBV28 and TRBJ1-1; D call uncertain. V lost 6 bases and J lost 4, with 6 bases in between. This CDR3 comprises 11 residues. Germline CDR1 and CDR2: MDHEN and SYDVKM. This CDR3 is CASSPSTEAFF. Written as DNA, the CDR3 is TGTGCCAGCAGCCCTAGCACTGAAGCTTTCTTT. The full variable domain, with the rest looked up from reference TRBV28 and TRBJ1-1, is DVKVTQSSRYLVKRTGEKVFLECVQDMDHENMFWYRQDPGLGLRLIYFSYDVKMKEKGDIPEGYSVSREKKERFSLILESASTNQTSMYLCASSPSTEAFFGQGTRLTVV.

The rearrangement links TRBV9 to TRBJ1-1; D remains unclear. The CDR3 is 14 amino acids. Germline lookup yields CDR1 SGDLS and CDR2 YYNGEE. V was shortened by 3 bases and J by 5 bases, with 14 bases between the two germline ends. The CDR3 sequence: CASSALGHGTEAFF. CDR3 coding DNA: TGTGCCAGCAGCGCCCTCGGGCACGGGACTGAAGCTTTCTTT.

The CDR3 here is CASRLTDGTEAFF. CDR3 sequence (DNA): TGTGCCAGCAGACTTACGGACGGGACTGAAGCTTTCTTT. The genes are TRBV7-9 and TRBJ1-1; no reliable D call. This CDR3 is 13 amino acids long. Trimming took off 6 bases at V and 5 bases at J, with 13 bases between the two ends. CDR1 is SEHNR, CDR2 FQNEAQ, per germline (reference sequence).

The chain is built from TRBV7-9 and TRBJ1-3; tentative D call: TRBD1 (6 bases). V was trimmed by 5 bases and J by 1 base, leaving 12 bases between them. Germline V CDR1 and CDR2: SEHNR, FQNEAQ (reference sequence). The CDR3 is made up of 15 amino acids. This CDR3 is CASSLDRRSGNTIYF. For the CDR3, the DNA is TGTGCCAGCAGCCTAGACAGGAGATCTGGAAACACCATATATTTT.

The chain recombines TRBV28 with TRBJ1-5, with D unresolved. Germline lookup yields CDR1 MDHEN and CDR2 SYDVKM. Deletions cut 5 bases from V and 7 bases from J, with 9 bases between. There are 12 residues in the CDR3. CDR3 in DNA: TGTGCCAGCAGTGTGATAAGGCAGCCCCAGCATTTT. It is translated as CASSVIRQPQHF. Full variable domain (remainder filled in from reference TRBV28 and TRBJ1-5): DVKVTQSSRYLVKRTGEKVFLECVQDMDHENMFWYRQDPGLGLRLIYFSYDVKMKEKGDIPEGYSVSREKKERFSLILESASTNQTSMYLCASSVIRQPQHFGDGTRLSIL.

CDR3 amino acids: CASSLAAGARGNSPLHF. For the CDR3, the DNA is TGTGCCAGCAGCTTAGCGGCAGGGGCGCGGGGGAATTCACCCCTCCACTTT. The chain is built from TRBV7-6 and TRBJ1-6, with D possibly TRBD1 on 6 matching bases. The ends were cut back, 0 bases at V and 7 bases at J, with 16 bases in the middle. CDR1 SGHVS and CDR2 FNYEAQ come from the germline V gene. This CDR3 comprises 17 residues. Using reference TRBV7-6 and TRBJ1-6 for the parts outside the CDR3, the full variable domain is GAGVSQSPRYKVTKRGQDVALRCDPISGHVSLYWYRQALGQGPEFLTYFNYEAQQDKSGLPNDRFSAERPEGSISTLTIQRTEQRDSAMYRCASSLAAGARGNSPLHFGNGTRLTVT.